This is a list of T cell receptor beta chains from one sample in a study of T cells after yellow fever vaccination. TCRdb re-called the 5' RACE reads through MiXCR, storing one row per CDR3 protein. Among about 320,000 distinct CDR3 sequences listed, around 10% were seen once. Source: CD4+ T cells sorted from PBMCs, taken 45 days after the yellow fever booster vaccination. These receptors were taken from a man between 18 and 29 years old who received the YFV17D yellow fever vaccine. CDR3s include the opening cysteine and the closing phenylalanine or tryptophan. A D gene is named only where the DNA matches it firmly. Expanded clones get a size class; other rows say once, few or many, or leave the size out.

clone_size: -; d_call: -; j_call: TRBJ2-3; v_call: TRBV6-4; cdr3_nt: TGTGCCAGCAGTGAGGACCTCGGGATCCCCTACGGAGATACGCAGTATTTT; cdr3_aa: CASSEDLGIPYGDTQYF
clone_size: -; d_call: TRBD1; j_call: TRBJ1-2; v_call: TRBV12-3/TRBV12-4; cdr3_nt: TGTGCCAGCAACGACGGACAGGGAGCCTATGGCTACACCTTC; cdr3_aa: CASNDGQGAYGYTF
clone_size: -; d_call: -; j_call: TRBJ2-2; v_call: TRBV7-3; cdr3_nt: TGTGCCAGCAGCCCCAAACTAAAGCCAAGGGGCCTCGGGGAGCTGTTTTTT; cdr3_aa: CASSPKLKPRGLGELFF
clone_size: many; d_call: -; j_call: TRBJ1-5; v_call: TRBV20-1; cdr3_nt: TGCAGTGCTAGTCCGATTCACCAGCCCCAGCATTTT; cdr3_aa: CSASPIHQPQHF
clone_size: few; d_call: -; j_call: TRBJ2-7; v_call: TRBV4-2; cdr3_nt: TGTGCCAGCAGCCCAACGTGGGGGGAAACCGAGCAGTACTTC; cdr3_aa: CASSPTWGETEQYF
clone_size: many; d_call: -; j_call: TRBJ2-3; v_call: TRBV7-8; cdr3_nt: TGTGCCACAGGGGACGGAGCAAGAGATACGCAGTATTTT; cdr3_aa: CATGDGARDTQYF
clone_size: few; d_call: -; j_call: TRBJ1-3; v_call: TRBV7-2; cdr3_nt: TGTGCCAGCAGCTTAGTTCAGCTCAGGGGAACTGGAAACACCATATATTTT; cdr3_aa: CASSLVQLRGTGNTIYF
clone_size: -; d_call: -; j_call: TRBJ1-5; v_call: TRBV19; cdr3_nt: TGTGCCAGTTTCTATAGGCACTTACTAGATAGCAATCAGCCCCAGCATTTT; cdr3_aa: CASFYRHLLDSNQPQHF
clone_size: -; d_call: TRBD2; j_call: TRBJ2-5; v_call: TRBV7-9; cdr3_nt: TGTGCCAGCAGCCCGAGCGGGACTTGGCAGACCCAGTACTTC; cdr3_aa: CASSPSGTWQTQYF
clone_size: many; d_call: -; j_call: TRBJ2-7; v_call: TRBV5-1; cdr3_nt: TGCGCCAGCAGCTTGGCGGGGTCTGCAAGGGAGCAGTACTTC; cdr3_aa: CASSLAGSAREQYF
clone_size: few; d_call: -; j_call: TRBJ2-3; v_call: TRBV5-1; cdr3_nt: TGCGCCAGCCGACAACACGGACCGAACACAGATACGCAGTATTTT; cdr3_aa: CASRQHGPNTDTQYF
clone_size: few; d_call: TRBD2; j_call: TRBJ2-4; v_call: TRBV5-1; cdr3_nt: TGCGCCAGCAGCCCCGGCGGGAGTGCCGAAAACATTCAGTACTTC; cdr3_aa: CASSPGGSAENIQYF
clone_size: -; d_call: -; j_call: TRBJ2-3; v_call: TRBV5-1; cdr3_nt: TGCGCCAGCAGCGCCCGAGGAGGCGGGAACACAGATACGCAGTATTTT; cdr3_aa: CASSARGGGNTDTQYF
clone_size: -; d_call: -; j_call: TRBJ2-6; v_call: TRBV11-3; cdr3_nt: TGTGCCAGCAGCCCACCGGGACTCAACGTCCTGACTTTC; cdr3_aa: CASSPPGLNVLTF
clone_size: few; d_call: TRBD2; j_call: TRBJ2-3; v_call: TRBV7-2; cdr3_nt: TGTGCCAGCAGCACCTCTAGCGGGGTTCGTGGTACGCAGTATTTT; cdr3_aa: CASSTSSGVRGTQYF
clone_size: -; d_call: -; j_call: TRBJ2-6; v_call: TRBV5-1; cdr3_nt: TGCGCCAGCAGGGGCGGGGCTGGGGCCAACGTCCTGACTTTC; cdr3_aa: CASRGGAGANVLTF
clone_size: few; d_call: TRBD1; j_call: TRBJ2-5; v_call: TRBV28; cdr3_nt: TGTGCCAGCAGGTCAGGGGACAGTCAAGAGACCCAGTACTTC; cdr3_aa: CASRSGDSQETQYF
clone_size: few; d_call: -; j_call: TRBJ1-1; v_call: TRBV6-2/TRBV6-3; cdr3_nt: TGTGCCAGCAGTACCGGAGGTCGCGCTTTCTTT; cdr3_aa: CASSTGGRAFF
clone_size: few; d_call: TRBD1; j_call: TRBJ2-5; v_call: TRBV19; cdr3_nt: TGTGCCAGTTCGCAGGGGGCAGCTCAAGAGACCCAGTACTTC; cdr3_aa: CASSQGAAQETQYF
clone_size: many; d_call: -; j_call: TRBJ2-3; v_call: TRBV20-1; cdr3_nt: TGCAGTGATCAACGGGGGGCGGGAGATACGCAGTATTTT; cdr3_aa: CSDQRGAGDTQYF
clone_size: few; d_call: TRBD1; j_call: TRBJ2-1; v_call: TRBV7-2; cdr3_nt: TGTGCCAGCAGCTTAGTTGGGACAGGGGCCTACAATGAGCAGTTCTTC; cdr3_aa: CASSLVGTGAYNEQFF
clone_size: few; d_call: -; j_call: TRBJ2-3; v_call: TRBV5-5; cdr3_nt: TGTGCCAGCAGCCTTCCCCGACAGACAGATACGCAGTATTTT; cdr3_aa: CASSLPRQTDTQYF
clone_size: few; d_call: -; j_call: TRBJ2-2; v_call: TRBV24-1; cdr3_nt: TGTGCCACCAGTGGAGAAACCGGGGAGCTGTTTTTT; cdr3_aa: CATSGETGELFF
clone_size: -; d_call: -; j_call: TRBJ2-3; v_call: TRBV4-3; cdr3_nt: TGCGCCAGCAGCCAAGAACGGAGGGGGACGACAGATACGCAGTATTTT; cdr3_aa: CASSQERRGTTDTQYF
clone_size: few; d_call: TRBD2; j_call: TRBJ2-4; v_call: TRBV7-2; cdr3_nt: TGTGCCAGCAGCCCCGTAGTAGCGGGGTTCAAAAACATTCAGTACTTC; cdr3_aa: CASSPVVAGFKNIQYF
clone_size: many; d_call: -; j_call: TRBJ2-2; v_call: TRBV6-2/TRBV6-3; cdr3_nt: TGTGCCAGCAGCCGTCGACCCGGGGAGCTGTTTTTT; cdr3_aa: CASSRRPGELFF
clone_size: few; d_call: -; j_call: TRBJ1-2; v_call: TRBV20-1; cdr3_nt: TGCAGTGCGGGGGCCCTCGTTTTCTATGGCTACACCTTC; cdr3_aa: CSAGALVFYGYTF
clone_size: few; d_call: -; j_call: TRBJ2-2; v_call: TRBV29-1; cdr3_nt: TGCAGCGCCGGAGGGGAGAGCAACGCGAACACCGGGGAGCTGTTTTTT; cdr3_aa: CSAGGESNANTGELFF
clone_size: -; d_call: -; j_call: TRBJ2-2; v_call: TRBV5-1; cdr3_nt: TGCGCCAGCAGCATGGAGGTGGGGGCGTACACCGGGGAGCTGTTTTTT; cdr3_aa: CASSMEVGAYTGELFF
clone_size: -; d_call: TRBD1; j_call: TRBJ1-2; v_call: TRBV5-1; cdr3_nt: TGCGCCAGCAGCTTACAGGACAGGGGGGTCGGTGGCTACACCTTC; cdr3_aa: CASSLQDRGVGGYTF
clone_size: -; d_call: TRBD1; j_call: TRBJ1-1; v_call: TRBV4-3; cdr3_nt: TGCGCCAGCAGCCCAGGGGGCTTAACTGAAGCTTTCTTT; cdr3_aa: CASSPGGLTEAFF
clone_size: -; d_call: -; j_call: TRBJ2-5; v_call: TRBV29-1; cdr3_nt: TGCAGCGTTGACAGGGGCGGTACCCAAGAGACCCAGTACTTC; cdr3_aa: CSVDRGGTQETQYF
clone_size: few; d_call: TRBD2; j_call: TRBJ2-1; v_call: TRBV30; cdr3_nt: TGTGCCTGGAGTGCAGGGTCCGGGACTACCCCGTTCTTC; cdr3_aa: CAWSAGSGTTPFF
clone_size: -; d_call: -; j_call: TRBJ1-2; v_call: TRBV3-1; cdr3_nt: TGTACCAGCAGCCAGGACCTACTTTGGGCCTATGGCTACACCTTC; cdr3_aa: CTSSQDLLWAYGYTF
clone_size: -; d_call: TRBD2; j_call: TRBJ2-1; v_call: TRBV4-2; cdr3_nt: TGTGCCAGCGGGGTACTAGCGGGGGACAACTCCTACAATGAGCAGTTCTTC; cdr3_aa: CASGVLAGDNSYNEQFF
clone_size: few; d_call: -; j_call: TRBJ2-5; v_call: TRBV10-1; cdr3_nt: TGCGCCAGCAGTGAGTCCCCTGGACTGCCCGAGTACTTC; cdr3_aa: CASSESPGLPEYF
clone_size: few; d_call: -; j_call: TRBJ2-7; v_call: TRBV5-1; cdr3_nt: TGCGCCAGCAGCTTGGGGGCCGGATCGGATCACGAGCAGTACTTC; cdr3_aa: CASSLGAGSDHEQYF
clone_size: many; d_call: TRBD2; j_call: TRBJ2-3; v_call: TRBV12-3/TRBV12-4; cdr3_nt: TGTGCCAGCAGCCGCCTAGCGGGGGGGTCCACAGATACGCAGTATTTT; cdr3_aa: CASSRLAGGSTDTQYF
clone_size: many; d_call: -; j_call: TRBJ2-2; v_call: TRBV7-3; cdr3_nt: TGTGCCAGCAGCTTGGCGGGACCCCAGGGCGGGGAGCTGTTTTTT; cdr3_aa: CASSLAGPQGGELFF
clone_size: -; d_call: -; j_call: TRBJ1-6; v_call: TRBV5-6; cdr3_nt: TGTGCCAGCAGCTTAGGGGCGCCGAATTCACCCCTCCACTTT; cdr3_aa: CASSLGAPNSPLHF
clone_size: few; d_call: -; j_call: TRBJ2-5; v_call: TRBV2; cdr3_nt: TGTGCCAGCAGTGAGAGGACCGGTCCAGAGACCCAGTACTTC; cdr3_aa: CASSERTGPETQYF
clone_size: many; d_call: TRBD1; j_call: TRBJ2-1; v_call: TRBV5-1; cdr3_nt: TGCGCCAGCAGCTTGGGGGTTGGGGCAGGGGGCGATGAGCAGTTCTTC; cdr3_aa: CASSLGVGAGGDEQFF
clone_size: -; d_call: -; j_call: TRBJ2-3; v_call: TRBV2; cdr3_nt: TGTGCCAGCAGTGAAACCCGGAGCACAGATACGCAGTATTTT; cdr3_aa: CASSETRSTDTQYF